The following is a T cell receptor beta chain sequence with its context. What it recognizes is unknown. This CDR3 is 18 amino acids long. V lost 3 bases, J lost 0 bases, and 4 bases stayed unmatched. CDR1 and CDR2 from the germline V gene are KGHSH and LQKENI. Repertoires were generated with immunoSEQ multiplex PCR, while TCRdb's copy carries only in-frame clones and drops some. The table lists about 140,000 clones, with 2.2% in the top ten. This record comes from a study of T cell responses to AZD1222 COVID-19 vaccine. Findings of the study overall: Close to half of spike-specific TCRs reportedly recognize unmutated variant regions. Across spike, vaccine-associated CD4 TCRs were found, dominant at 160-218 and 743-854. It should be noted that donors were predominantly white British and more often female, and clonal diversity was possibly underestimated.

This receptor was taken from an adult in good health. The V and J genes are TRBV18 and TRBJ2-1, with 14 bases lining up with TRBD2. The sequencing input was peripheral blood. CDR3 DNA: TGTGCCAGCTCACCTGGGACTAGCGGGGGTAGCTCCTACAATGAGCAGTTCTTC. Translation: CASSPGTSGGSSYNEQFF. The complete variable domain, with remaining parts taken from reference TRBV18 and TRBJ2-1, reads NAGVMQNPRHLVRRRGQEARLRCSPMKGHSHVYWYRQLPEEGLKFMVYLQKENIIDESGMPKERFSAEFPKEGPSILRIQQVVRGDSAAYFCASSPGTSGGSSYNEQFFGPGTRLTVL.